Listed here is a single TCR beta chain. The protocol was immunoSEQ multiplex PCR, while the TCRdb copy is restricted to in-frame clones and leaves out a portion. This table has about 680,000 clones, 92% appearing once. Trimming took 1 base from V and 0 from J, leaving 7 bases between them. CDR3 size: 15 residues. Germline assignment: CDR1 MNHEY and CDR2 SVGAGI. These data are taken from a study of shared clonotypes between healthy human individuals. Terminally differentiated effector memory CD45RA+ cells were excluded by CCR7 positive selection of CD45RO-negative cells. The receptor was derived from a man younger than 40 in good health. Sequencing was performed on naive CD8+ T cells sorted from blood. The rearrangement links TRBV6-5 to TRBJ2-1; D call uncertain. The CDR3 loop reads CASSYLPSSYNEQFF. DNA for the CDR3: TGTGCCAGCAGTTACTTACCTAGCTCCTACAATGAGCAGTTCTTC.